The 4 T cell receptor beta chains reported below all come from one sample, sequenced in a study of T cell repertoires in cytomegalovirus infection. From the reads, TCRdb called clonotypes with MiXCR, one entry per CDR3 protein. The table records some 700,000 distinct CDR3 sequences, less than 40% of them present only once. Sequences were obtained from PBMCs. These TCRs come from a human donor in good health (CMV status not recorded). Some clones in this sample may be carry-over from other donors' samples.

As to this clonotype: The CDR3 does not end in the conserved phenylalanine or tryptophan, so this is likely a read error. The rearrangement links TRBV7-9 to TRBJ1-5; D is ambiguous. Germline lookup yields CDR1 SEHNR and CDR2 FQNEAQ (reference sequence). The CDR3 sequence is 14 residues long. V was shortened by 1 base and J by 4 bases, with 8 bases between the two germline ends. CDR3 DNA sequence: TGTGCCAGCAGCTTAGGGTGGCAGAATCAGCCCCAGCATTCT. Translated, it gives CASSLGWQNQPQHS.

V usage is TRBV4-1 and J usage is TRBJ2-7; D is unclear. V was cut by 3 bases and J by 4 bases, with 13 bases left in between. Germline CDR1 MGHRA, CDR2 YSYEKL. This CDR3 is built from 14 residues. The CDR3 DNA follows: TGCGCCAGCAGCCAGGGCACAGACGGGTACGAGCAGTACTTC. Protein product: CASSQGTDGYEQYF.

The gene calls are TRBV2 and TRBJ2-5; TRBD2 aligns across 7 bases. Germline CDR1 reads SNHLY; CDR2 reads FYNNEI. V lost 5 bases, J lost 5 bases, and 5 bases stayed unmatched. The CDR3 covers 13 residues. CDR3 nucleotides: TGTGCCAGCAGTCGGGACTATGCGGAGACCCAGTACTTC. This encodes CASSRDYAETQYF.

Many counts were recorded for this clonotype. The V and J genes are TRBV6-1 and TRBJ2-4; D is perhaps TRBD1 or TRBD2 (5 bases each). V lost 2 bases, J lost 1 base, and 12 bases lay in between. The CDR3 totals 16 residues. Germline CDR1 and CDR2: MNHNS and SASEGT. The CDR3 region has the DNA TGTGCCAGCAGTGAACGACGGGGCTATGCCAAAAACATTCAGTACTTC. It is translated as CASSERRGYAKNIQYF.